Here is one T cell receptor (beta chain) with its context. Original methodology: Amplification from reference gene primers served as the basis for estimated nucleated cell counts. The table came from immunoSEQ multiplex PCR; TCRdb's copy has only in-frame clones and leaves some out. The V and J calls and clone size are taken from that table; D and trimming were inferred from the DNA. The sample contains around 32,000 clones, 90% to 95% of which appear only once. The germline V gene encodes CDR1 LNHDA and CDR2 SQIVND (reference sequence). V dropped 8 bases and J dropped 7; count of bases not matched to a gene: 8. This CDR3 is 13 amino acids long. The data derive from a study of blood T cell repertoires in COVID-19. Across the whole study: Material from acute and convalescent COVID-19 was sourced from the United States, Italy and Spain. PBMCs, B-cell-depleted T cells, or T cells provided the cDNA or gDNA that made up the material.

The chain joins TRBV19 to TRBJ1-5, with TRBD1 matching 7 bases. The source of this sequence is a male donor with active COVID-19. The specimen sequenced was peripheral blood. The CDR3 DNA reads TGTGCCAGTGCGGACAGGTCAGGACAGCCCCAGCATTTT. Translation: CASADRSGQPQHF.